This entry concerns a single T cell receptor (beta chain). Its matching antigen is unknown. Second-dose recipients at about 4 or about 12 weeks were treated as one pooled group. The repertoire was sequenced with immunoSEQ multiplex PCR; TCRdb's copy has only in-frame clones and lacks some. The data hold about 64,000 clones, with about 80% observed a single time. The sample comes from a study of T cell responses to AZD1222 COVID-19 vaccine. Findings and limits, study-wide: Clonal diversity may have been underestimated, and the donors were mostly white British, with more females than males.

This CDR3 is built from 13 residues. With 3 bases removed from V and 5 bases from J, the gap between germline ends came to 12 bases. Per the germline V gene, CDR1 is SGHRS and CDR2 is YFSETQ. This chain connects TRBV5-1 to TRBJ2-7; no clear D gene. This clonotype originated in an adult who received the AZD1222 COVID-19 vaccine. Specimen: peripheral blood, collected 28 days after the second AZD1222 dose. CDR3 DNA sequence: TGCGCCAGCAGCTCCCGGGTCTTGCACGAGCAGTACTTC. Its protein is CASSSRVLHEQYF.